What follows are 29 T cell receptor beta chains derived from one specimen sequenced in a study of blood T cells in healthy people across ages. Then a second PCR, running roughly 6 to 12 cycles, was carried out with a sample-barcoded 5' primer and a J-beta primer mix. TCRdb called the 5' RACE reads again in MiXCR, with one record for every CDR3 protein. The data show 500,000 to 550,000 distinct CDR3 sequences, around 24% seen once. This same sample was also part of a study on T cells of mothers and their children.

Sequencing was performed on blood. Receptor source: a boy between 5 and 17 years old in good health.

This rearrangement joins TRBV11-1 to TRBJ2-5, with 7 bases matching TRBD1. This CDR3 comprises 16 residues. The V segment lost 5 bases and the J segment 1 base; nucleotides outside the gene matches: 10. The germline CDR1 and CDR2 sequences are SGHAT and FQDESV (reference sequence). The CDR3 DNA reads as TGTGCCAGCAGCCTAGACAGGGCTGGGTTCCAAGAGACCCAGTACTTC. Translating gives CASSLDRAGFQETQYF.

On this clonotype: The junction and the germline gene differ at one end; a read error may be behind it. The chain couples TRBV20-1 to TRBJ1-1; D is possibly TRBD1 (5 bases). The V gene's germline CDR1 is DFQATT and CDR2 SNEGSKA (reference sequence). The CDR3 runs 13 residues. The DNA of the CDR3 is TGCAGTGCTCGTCGGGCAGGGAACGCTGAAGCTTTCTTT. The encoded protein is CSARRAGNAEAFF.

V gene TRBV3-1 combines with J gene TRBJ1-2, with no clear D. Germline V CDR1 and CDR2: LGHDT, YNNKEL (reference sequence). CDR3 length equals 12 residues. The V end was cut by 0 bases, the J end by 9 bases, with 8 bases between. CDR3 bases: TGTGCCAGCAGCCAAGACGTGAGAAGCTACACCTTC. Protein: CASSQDVRSYTF.

J is TRBJ1-5 and V is TRBV7-9; D perhaps matches TRBD1 (6 bases). CDR3 length: 17 amino acids. Trimming left V 6 bases short and J 4 bases short, with 22 bases between. In germline, CDR1 is SEHNR, CDR2 FQNEAQ (reference sequence). The CDR3 spells CASSLPPGAAGNQPQHF. In DNA form, the CDR3 reads TGTGCCAGCAGTTTACCCCCAGGGGCCGCGGGGAATCAGCCCCAGCATTTT. Drawing the rest from reference TRBV7-9 and TRBJ1-5, the complete variable domain is DTGVSQNPRHKITKRGQNVTFRCDPISEHNRLYWYRQTLGQGPEFLTYFQNEAQLEKSRLLSDRFSAERPKGSFSTLEIQRTEQGDSAMYLCASSLPPGAAGNQPQHFGDGTRLSIL.

This clonotype was recorded a few times. The chain joins TRBV20-1 to TRBJ2-1; D is possibly TRBD1 (6 bases). Germline lookup yields CDR1 DFQATT and CDR2 SNEGSKA (reference sequence). V shed 5 bases and J shed 0 bases, with 11 bases lying between them. There are 14 residues in the CDR3. CDR3 sequence: CSAPGDRSYNEQFF. In nucleotides, the CDR3 is TGCAGTGCTCCAGGGGACCGCTCCTACAATGAGCAGTTCTTC.

The chain uses TRBV7-8 and TRBJ1-2; 8 bases fit TRBD1. Germline values: CDR1 SGHVS, CDR2 FQNEAQ. CDR3 length: 14 residues. The V segment lost 3 bases and the J segment 6 bases; nucleotides outside the gene matches: 6. The CDR3 DNA reads as TGTGCCAGCAGCTTCGCGGGACAGGTCGATGGCTACACCTTC. Translating it yields CASSFAGQVDGYTF.

The chain employs TRBV11-3 and TRBJ2-7; D gene ambiguous. The CDR3 extends over 16 amino acids. Trimming removed 1 base at V and 0 bases at J, with 13 bases between. Germline V gives CDR1 SGHNT, CDR2 YENEEA. CDR3 amino acids: CASSLGSWTDSYEQYF. The CDR3 region has the DNA TGTGCCAGCAGCTTAGGATCGTGGACGGACTCCTACGAGCAGTACTTC.

This clonotype was seen a few times. The chain is built from TRBV28 and TRBJ1-2; no firm D call. Looked up from germline, CDR1 is MDHEN and CDR2 is SYDVKM. The CDR3 totals 12 residues. V dropped 6 bases and J dropped 2 bases, with 7 bases sitting between them. The CDR3: CASSHSNYGYTF. DNA for the CDR3: TGTGCCAGCAGCCACAGCAACTATGGCTACACCTTC.

This chain links TRBV12-3 or TRBV12-4 with TRBJ1-5; a possible D gene is TRBD1 (5 bases). The CDR3 extends over 12 amino acids. V was clipped by 6 bases and J by 9 bases, with 12 bases between them. CDR3 residues: CASRRQGGPQHF. CDR3 sequence (DNA): TGTGCCAGCAGGAGGCAGGGAGGGCCCCAGCATTTT.

The chain employs TRBV4-3 and TRBJ2-1, with 8 positions matching TRBD2. V shed 0 bases and J 6 bases; nucleotides not matched to a gene: 10. Germline values: CDR1 LGHNA, CDR2 YSLEER. CDR3 length: 17 amino acids. CDR3 in DNA: TGCGCCAGCAGCCAAGAAACTCTTCGGGAGGGCCCCAATGAGCAGTTCTTC. Translating it yields CASSQETLREGPNEQFF.

This chain joins TRBV7-9 and TRBJ1-6, with D hard to call. Looked up from germline, CDR1 is SEHNR and CDR2 is FQNEAQ (reference sequence). The V end lost 5 bases, the J end lost 7 bases, and 9 bases lay between the germline ends. The CDR3 length is 13 residues. The CDR3: CASSRGMNSPLHF. CDR3 in DNA: TGTGCCAGCAGCCGGGGTATGAATTCACCCCTCCACTTT.

The V call is TRBV7-2, the J call TRBJ2-7; TRBD2 agrees at 16 bases. This CDR3 has 16 residues. Germline V CDR1 and CDR2: SGHTA, FQGNSA. Trimming cost V 5 bases and J 9 bases; bases outside gene matches: 10. This CDR3 reads CASSEGLAGGGSSQYF. As DNA, the CDR3 is TGTGCCAGCAGCGAGGGACTAGCGGGAGGGGGTTCGTCGCAGTACTTC.

The gene calls are TRBV3-1 and TRBJ1-1; 8 bases align to TRBD1. V shed 2 bases and J 5 bases; nucleotides not matched to a gene: 4. The length of the CDR3 is 14 residues. Germline V lookup: CDR1 LGHDT, CDR2 YNNKEL (reference sequence). CDR3 amino acids: CASSQRTGWTEAFF. CDR3 DNA: TGTGCCAGCAGCCAAAGGACAGGGTGGACTGAAGCTTTCTTT.

This clonotype was observed a handful of times. An end of the junction differs from the germline gene, which may be a read error. The chain joins TRBV3-1 to TRBJ2-7; either TRBD1 or TRBD2 may fit D (7 bases each). The CDR3 spans 13 residues. The V gene's germline CDR1 is LGHDT and CDR2 YNNKEL (reference sequence). The CDR3 reads CATSRGDSFEQYF. CDR3 coding DNA: TGTGCCACCAGCCGGGGGGACAGCTTCGAGCAGTACTTC.

The table lists this clonotype with a count of one. This chain connects TRBV28 to TRBJ2-7; maybe TRBD2 (7 bases). V was clipped by 4 bases and J by 7 bases, with 14 bases between them. Germline CDR1 MDHEN, CDR2 SYDVKM. The CDR3 runs to 13 residues. The CDR3 sequence is CASSYRGRGEQYF. The CDR3 region has the DNA TGTGCCAGCAGTTATCGGGGGCGGGGGGAGCAGTACTTC.

This clonotype turned up a few times. V gene TRBV29-1 combines with J gene TRBJ2-2; D gene uncertain. This CDR3 is 12 amino acids long. The V end lost 3 bases, the J end lost 5 bases, and 7 bases lay between the germline ends. Germline V gene lookup returns CDR1 SQVTM and CDR2 ANQGSEA. As DNA, the CDR3 is TGCAGCGTTGATTCACTTACCGGGGAGCTGTTTTTT. Translated: CSVDSLTGELFF.

This chain uses TRBV20-1 with TRBJ2-1, with 8 bases fitting TRBD2. CDR3 length: 14 amino acids. Germline V CDR1 and CDR2: DFQATT, SNEGSKA (reference sequence). Unmatched junction bases numbered 7, after V lost 3 bases and J lost 6 bases. The CDR3 spells CSARGLGEFNEQFF. The CDR3 nucleotides are TGCAGTGCTAGGGGACTAGGGGAGTTCAATGAGCAGTTCTTC.

The chain recombines TRBV10-2 with TRBJ2-3; D is unresolved. The CDR3 covers 14 residues. Trimming removed 3 bases at V and 6 bases at J, with 13 bases between. CDR1 is WSHSY, CDR2 SAAADI, per germline. The CDR3 bases are TGCGCCAGCAGTGAAGAGTATCCGTCGGATACGCAGTATTTT. Translating it yields CASSEEYPSDTQYF.

The genes are TRBV28 and TRBJ2-3, with D tentatively TRBD1 (5 bases). The CDR3 covers 13 residues. V shed 2 bases and J shed 9 bases, with 12 bases lying between them. Per germline, CDR1 MDHEN and CDR2 SYDVKM. Here the CDR3 DNA reads TGTGCCAGCAGTTTACACGTCCAGGGCACGCAGTATTTT. It codes for CASSLHVQGTQYF.

The chain recombines TRBV5-1 with TRBJ2-2; unclear D gene. Trimming cost V 2 bases and J 7 bases, with 12 bases left between them. The germline gives CDR1 SGHRS, CDR2 YFSETQ. This CDR3 spans 14 amino acids. The CDR3 region has the DNA TGCGCCAGCAGCTTTCTCGGTGAAGACGGGGAGCTGTTTTTT. Amino acid sequence: CASSFLGEDGELFF.

The rearrangement joins TRBV7-6 to TRBJ2-5, with D perhaps given as TRBD1 or TRBD2 (5 bases each). The tail of the sequence fits TRBJ2-7 better, so the J call may be wrong. This CDR3 has 18 residues. Germline V CDR1 and CDR2: SGHVS, FNYEAQ. The CDR3 DNA is TGTGCCAGCAGCTTAGAGGGACCGACCCTCCTTAGCTCCTACGAGCAGTACTTC. Translated, it gives CASSLEGPTLLSSYEQYF.

The table lists this clonotype with many counts. The chain carries TRBV7-2 and TRBJ2-1; TRBD1 matches at 10 bases. V shed 8 bases, J shed 6 bases, and the junction held 7 bases outside the gene matches. Germline assignment: CDR1 SGHTA and CDR2 FQGNSA. CDR3 length equals 14 residues. CDR3 in DNA: TGTGCCAGCTCCCGGGACAGGGGCGGCAATGAGCAGTTCTTC. Translated, it gives CASSRDRGGNEQFF.

This clonotype was recorded a few times. The rearrangement uses TRBV9 and TRBJ2-3; D unclear. The CDR3 consists of 16 residues. V dropped 1 base and J dropped 1 base, with 13 bases sitting between them. Germline lookup yields CDR1 SGDLS and CDR2 YYNGEE. CDR3 sequence: CASSVSPNFRTDTQYF. The CDR3 region has the DNA TGTGCCAGCAGCGTATCCCCAAACTTCCGCACAGATACGCAGTATTTT.

CDR3 nucleotide sequence: TGCAGCGTTCCCCGAGCCGGACAGGGGGACTATGGCTACACCTTC. Protein sequence: CSVPRAGQGDYGYTF. The chain joins TRBV29-1 to TRBJ1-2; 10 bases line up with TRBD1. V shed 5 bases, J shed 3 bases, and the junction held 9 bases outside the gene matches. CDR3 length equals 15 residues. CDR1 SQVTM and CDR2 ANQGSEA come from the germline V gene.

The chain employs TRBV7-9 and TRBJ1-4; no reliable D call. CDR1 SEHNR and CDR2 FQNEAQ come from the germline V gene (reference sequence). The CDR3 has 14 amino acids. Trimming cost V 5 bases and J 0 bases, with 7 bases left between them. DNA of the CDR3: TGTGCCAGCAGCCGCATTGCAACTAATGAAAAACTGTTTTTT. Encoded protein: CASSRIATNEKLFF.

This clonotype occurred a few times. The chain couples TRBV4-3 to TRBJ1-4; the match to TRBD1 covers 7 bases. The CDR3 totals 13 residues. V lost 1 base, J lost 7 bases, and 0 bases stayed unmatched. Germline V gene lookup returns CDR1 LGHNA and CDR2 YSLEER. CDR3 amino acids: CASSQGQGEKLFF. The CDR3 bases are TGCGCCAGCAGCCAAGGACAGGGTGAAAAACTGTTTTTT.

This clonotype has a handful of counts. The V call is TRBV4-1, the J call TRBJ2-5; 14 bases line up with TRBD2. This CDR3 region has 17 residues. The V gene end was trimmed by 3 bases and the J gene end by 1 base; junction bases not matched to a gene: 4. Germline CDR1 reads MGHRA; CDR2 reads YSYEKL. The CDR3 region is CASSQTTSGGGQETQYF. CDR3 sequence (DNA): TGCGCCAGCAGCCAGACGACTAGCGGGGGGGGCCAAGAGACCCAGTACTTC.

V gene TRBV6-6 combines with J gene TRBJ2-7, with D tentatively TRBD2 (5 bases). Trimming cost V 5 bases and J 6 bases, with 20 bases left between them. The CDR3 totals 15 residues. Germline CDR1 MNHNY, CDR2 SVGAGI (reference sequence). CDR3 DNA sequence: TGTGCCAGCAGTGTCGGGGAACACGGAGGAAGCGAGCAGTACTTC. It codes for CASSVGEHGGSEQYF.

This chain joins TRBV7-9 and TRBJ1-3; no reliable D call. This CDR3 comprises 16 residues. The V gene's germline CDR1 is SEHNR and CDR2 FQNEAQ (reference sequence). Trimming shortened V by 7 bases and J by 3 bases, and 19 bases separated the two germline ends. Written as DNA, the CDR3 is TGTGCCAGCACCCCAGGAGGATTCTCGAGTGGAAACACCATATATTTT. This translates into CASTPGGFSSGNTIYF.